The rows below give T cell receptor beta chains drawn from one sample of a study of cytomegalovirus exposure and HLA in healthy donors. Only in-frame clones appear in the TCRdb table, and some are missing; sequencing was by immunoSEQ multiplex PCR. The sample holds 150,000 to 200,000 clones. The source material was PBMCs. Receptors were obtained from a woman aged 60-75 years in good health and CMV-seronegative. Both conserved end residues are part of each CDR3. A D gene is named only where the DNA matches it firmly.

D gene	V gene	J gene	CDR3 DNA	CDR3 protein
-	TRBV14	TRBJ1-6	TGTGCCAGCAGCCAAGATTTACAGGGTAATTCACCCCTCCACTTT	CASSQDLQGNSPLHF
-	TRBV15	TRBJ2-7	TGTGCCACCAGCAGTGCCGGTACCGTGTTAGAGCAGTACTTC	CATSSAGTVLEQYF
-	TRBV30	TRBJ1-5	TGTGCCTGCAAGGGGTCGGCTCAGCCCCAGCATTTT	CACKGSAQPQHF
TRBD1	TRBV6-6	TRBJ1-5	TGTGCCAGCAGTTACTGGACAGGGATCAGTCAGCCCCAGCATTTT	CASSYWTGISQPQHF
TRBD1	TRBV27	TRBJ2-5	TGTGCCAGCAGTCCGCAGGGGGCTGTCGGAGAGACCCAGTACTTC	CASSPQGAVGETQYF
-	TRBV5-1	TRBJ2-5	TGCGCCAGCAGCCTCCCGGGGGAAGAGACCCAGTACTTC	CASSLPGEETQYF
TRBD2	TRBV19	TRBJ2-1	TGTGCCAGTAGAGGGACTAGCGTGTGGGGTGAGCAGTTCTTC	CASRGTSVWGEQFF
TRBD2	TRBV25-1	TRBJ2-3	TGTGCCAGCAGTACCCGACTAGCGGGGTCCACAGATACGCAGTATTTT	CASSTRLAGSTDTQYF
-	TRBV2	TRBJ2-5	TGTGCCAGCAGTGGGGCAGGGGAAGAGACCCAGTACTTC	CASSGAGEETQYF
TRBD1	TRBV6-1	TRBJ1-2	TGTGCCAGCAGTACCCCATGGACAGGAAACTATGGCTACACCTTC	CASSTPWTGNYGYTF
-	TRBV7-9	TRBJ2-7	TGTGCCAGCAGCTTCCAGTACGAGCAGTACTTC	CASSFQYEQYF
TRBD1	TRBV5-5	TRBJ2-7	TGTGCCAGCAGCTGGTGGACAGGGCAGTACGAGCAGTACTTC	CASSWWTGQYEQYF
-	TRBV9	TRBJ1-1	TGTGCCAGCAGCGTAGGCGGCCAGCTAAACACTGAAGCTTTCTTT	CASSVGGQLNTEAFF
-	TRBV19	TRBJ1-5	TGTGCCAGTAGTATAGAGGCGACAGCGGGTCAGCCCCAGCATTTT	CASSIEATAGQPQHF
-	TRBV7-2	TRBJ1-5	TGTGCCAGCAGCCCCGGCGGCCAGCCCCAGCATTTT	CASSPGGQPQHF
TRBD2	TRBV19	TRBJ2-1	TGTGCCAGTACTAGCGGGGGGCTGAGCTCCTACAATGAGCAGTTCTTC	CASTSGGLSSYNEQFF
-	TRBV21-1	TRBJ1-1	TGTGCCAGCAGCAACGATCAAGGGGCGGTTGAAGCTTTCTTT	CASSNDQGAVEAFF
-	TRBV18	TRBJ1-5	TGTGCCAGCTCACCACGAGGGGGTAGCAATCAGCCCCAGCATTTT	CASSPRGGSNQPQHF
TRBD1	TRBV15	TRBJ1-5	TGTGCCACCAGCAGTGATGGGACAGTTAGCAATCAGCCCCAGCATTTT	CATSSDGTVSNQPQHF
-	TRBV2	TRBJ1-1	TGTGCCAGCAGGGATACACCCCAGGGGACTGAAGCTTTCTTT	CASRDTPQGTEAFF
-	TRBV6-5	TRBJ1-3	TGTGCCAGCAGTTACAGAGGACAGGGAAACACCATATATTTT	CASSYRGQGNTIYF
-	TRBV19	TRBJ2-1	TGTGCCAGTAGTAGGGGACACGAACTGAGCTCCTACAATGAGCAGTTCTTC	CASSRGHELSSYNEQFF
-	TRBV12-5	TRBJ1-1	TGTGCTAGTGCCCCGGGGAAGGCTGAAGCTTTCTTT	CASAPGKAEAFF
TRBD1	TRBV2	TRBJ1-1	TGTGCCAGCAGTGAGGACAGGGTTACGGGGAACACTGAAGCTTTCTTT	CASSEDRVTGNTEAFF
TRBD1	TRBV9	TRBJ2-5	TGTGCCAGCAGCATGTTGGGGACAGGTCCGGAGACCCAGTACTTC	CASSMLGTGPETQYF
-	TRBV7-2	TRBJ1-3	TGTGCCAGCAGCTACCGACAGGCGATCTCTGGAAACACCATATATTTT	CASSYRQAISGNTIYF
-	TRBV5-4	TRBJ2-7	TGTGCCAGCAGCTCTTCCTCCTACGAGCAGTACTTC	CASSSSSYEQYF
-	TRBV12-5	TRBJ2-5	TGTGCTAGTGGTTTGGGGTGGGCTGAGACCCAGTACTTC	CASGLGWAETQYF
-	TRBV5-4	TRBJ2-3	TGTGCCAGCAGCTCAAGACAGGTTGAAGATACGCAGTATTTT	CASSSRQVEDTQYF
-	TRBV19	TRBJ1-5	TGTGCCAGTAGTACCATCATGAGACTTAGCAATCAGCCCCAGCATTTT	CASSTIMRLSNQPQHF
-	TRBV30	TRBJ1-2	TGTGCCTGGTCTACAGGTAGCTATGGCTACACCTTC	CAWSTGSYGYTF
-	TRBV19	TRBJ2-7	TGTGCCAGTAGTATCCAGGGGAGTCCTACCTACGAGCAGTACTTC	CASSIQGSPTYEQYF
-	TRBV2	TRBJ1-3	TGTGCCAGCAGTGAAGCCAGACAGTTTGGAAACACCATATATTTT	CASSEARQFGNTIYF
-	TRBV5-1	TRBJ2-2	TGCGCCAGCAGCTTGGAGGGGTACGGCGGGGAGCTGTTTTTT	CASSLEGYGGELFF
TRBD1	TRBV5-4	TRBJ1-2	TGTGCCAGCAGCTTGGGGGGGGACAGGGTTGACTATGGCTACACCTTC	CASSLGGDRVDYGYTF
-	TRBV30	TRBJ2-3	TGTGCCTGGAGTGTATCAGAACCGCAGTATTTT	CAWSVSEPQYF
-	TRBV19	TRBJ1-1	TGTGCCAGTAGTATGGGGGGACGGGCAGGGAGCACTGAAGCTTTCTTT	CASSMGGRAGSTEAFF
TRBD1	TRBV6-5	TRBJ1-5	TGTGCCAGCAGTTACGGACAGGGAGTGCAGCCCCAGCATTTT	CASSYGQGVQPQHF
-	TRBV5-1	TRBJ2-5	TGCGCCAGCAGAAGTCGGACAGCGGAGACCCAGTACTTC	CASRSRTAETQYF
-	TRBV9	TRBJ1-2	TGTGCCAGCAGCGTAGACGGGAGGGCCTATGGCTACACCTTC	CASSVDGRAYGYTF
TRBD2	TRBV10-2	TRBJ2-2	TGCGCCAGCAGGACTAGCGGGGGGAGCGGGGAGCTGTTTTTT	CASRTSGGSGELFF
-	TRBV6-1	TRBJ2-7	TGTGCCAGCAGGGGGGAGGCCTACGAGCAGTACTTC	CASRGEAYEQYF
TRBD1	TRBV5-1	TRBJ1-1	TGCGCCAGCAGCCCAAGGACAGGGGCATCGAACACTGAAGCTTTCTTT	CASSPRTGASNTEAFF
-	TRBV10-3	TRBJ2-7	TGTGCCATCAGTGAGCGACGGGGAGGGGGATTCAGCGAGCAGTACTTC	CAISERRGGGFSEQYF
TRBD1	TRBV4-3	TRBJ1-1	TGCGCCAGCAGCCAAGAAGCTGGACAGGGGTGGAACACTGAAGCTTTCTTT	CASSQEAGQGWNTEAFF
TRBD2	TRBV2	TRBJ2-3	TGTGCCAGCAGTCTGACTAGCGGGAGGCACACAGATACGCAGTATTTT	CASSLTSGRHTDTQYF
-	TRBV10-3	TRBJ1-1	TGTGCCATCAGCGGGGGATTCATGAACACTGAAGCTTTCTTT	CAISGGFMNTEAFF
TRBD1	TRBV2	TRBJ2-7	TGTGCCAGCACGGGACAGCTCACCTACGAGCAGTACTTC	CASTGQLTYEQYF
-	TRBV9	TRBJ2-3	TGTGCCAGCAGCGCTTTCGGACTGTACACAGATACGCAGTATTTT	CASSAFGLYTDTQYF
TRBD1	TRBV19	TRBJ2-5	TGTGCCAGTAGTGTCGGACAGGCGGTAGAGACCCAGTACTTC	CASSVGQAVETQYF
TRBD1	TRBV10-3	TRBJ1-1	TGTGCCAGTTTGACAGGGACAGAGACTGAAGCTTTCTTT	CASLTGTETEAFF
TRBD2	TRBV27	TRBJ2-1	TGTGCCAGCAGTAACAGACTAGCGGGACCGCAGTTCTTC	CASSNRLAGPQFF
-	TRBV7-3	TRBJ2-5	TGTGCCAGCAGCTTATTGAAGGTCTCCAGGATCCAAGAGACCCAGTACTTC	CASSLLKVSRIQETQYF